The 20 T cell receptor beta chains below all came from one sample that was sequenced in a study of blood T cell repertoires in COVID-19. Using immunoSEQ multiplex PCR, the repertoire was profiled, and TCRdb retains in-frame clones only, with some absent. The sample holds about 270,000 clones, about 87% seen once. Sequences were obtained from peripheral blood. The receptors derive from a man between 60 and 75 years old who had recovered from COVID-19.

V is TRBV11-2 and J is TRBJ2-5; TRBD2 matches at 8 bases. Trimming cost V 5 bases and J 5 bases; bases outside gene matches: 10. CDR1 is SGHAT, CDR2 FQNNGV, per germline. The CDR3 covers 15 residues. The CDR3, as DNA: TGTGCCAGCAGCCAACGCCACGGGGGGGCCGAGACCCAGTACTTC. Translation: CASSQRHGGAETQYF. Variable domain in full (rest from reference TRBV11-2 and TRBJ2-5): EAGVAQSPRYKIIEKRQSVAFWCNPISGHATLYWYQQILGQGPKLLIQFQNNGVVDDSQLPKDRFSAERLKGVDSTLKIQPAKLEDSAVYLCASSQRHGGAETQYFGPGTRLLVL.

The chain is built from TRBV10-3 and TRBJ1-2; 8 bases line up with TRBD1. V dropped 6 bases and J dropped 2; count of bases not matched to a gene: 11. The CDR3 is made up of 16 amino acids. In germline, CDR1 is ENHRY, CDR2 SYGVKD. The CDR3 loop reads CAIRTLGGQGNYGYTF. The CDR3 nucleotides read TGTGCCATCAGGACCCTTGGAGGACAGGGAAACTATGGCTACACCTTC.

The chain uses TRBV19 and TRBJ2-5; 9 bases are shared with TRBD1. After removal of 5 bases from V and 4 bases from J, the junction contained 5 bases not matched to a gene. Per germline, CDR1 LNHDA and CDR2 SQIVND (reference sequence). The CDR3 length is 14 residues. This CDR3 is CASSLRQGGETQYF. The CDR3 coding sequence is TGTGCCAGTAGTCTAAGACAGGGGGGAGAGACCCAGTACTTC.

The chain joins TRBV3-1 (or the pseudogene TRBV3-2) to TRBJ2-2, with 7 bases identical to TRBD1. The V gene end was trimmed by 6 bases and the J gene end by 4 bases; junction bases not matched to a gene: 11. The CDR3 has 16 amino acids. Germline V CDR1 and CDR2: LGHDT, YNNKEL (reference sequence). The CDR3 DNA reads TGTGCCAGCAGGGACAGGTCGGATGGAATCACCGGGGAGCTGTTTTTT. Its translation is CASRDRSDGITGELFF.

V is TRBV30 and J is TRBJ1-1; unclear D gene. The CDR3 contains 16 residues. Germline CDR1 GTSNPN, CDR2 SVGIG (reference sequence). V dropped 0 bases and J dropped 0 bases, with 14 bases sitting between them. CDR3 region: CAWSVRARGMNTEAFF. The CDR3 DNA sequence: TGTGCCTGGAGTGTACGGGCCCGGGGTATGAACACTGAAGCTTTCTTT.

The rearrangement joins TRBV27 to TRBJ1-2; 7 bases line up with TRBD1. After removal of 4 bases from V and 4 bases from J, the junction contained 6 bases not matched to a gene. Germline V gene lookup returns CDR1 MNHEY and CDR2 SMNVEV (reference sequence). This CDR3 is built from 14 residues. The CDR3 reads CASSSTGVPYGYTF. The CDR3 coding sequence is TGTGCCAGCAGTTCCACAGGGGTCCCCTATGGCTACACCTTC.

V usage is TRBV6-5 and J usage is TRBJ1-4; no definite D call. Between the trimmed V and J ends, which lost 0 bases and 7 bases, there was a span of 9 bases. Germline V gives CDR1 MNHEY, CDR2 SVGAGI. The CDR3 extends over 14 amino acids. CDR3 residues: CASSYSPFSEKLFF. The CDR3, as DNA: TGTGCCAGCAGTTACTCCCCATTCAGTGAAAAACTGTTTTTT.

The chain couples TRBV7-8 to TRBJ1-1; 7 nucleotides match TRBD1. V lost 1 base to trimming and J lost 1 base; unmatched junction nucleotides: 0. The CDR3 spans 14 residues. Germline V gives CDR1 SGHVS, CDR2 FQNEAQ. CDR3 sequence (DNA): TGTGCCAGCAGCTTAGACAGGGGGAACACTGAAGCTTTCTTT. Its translation is CASSLDRGNTEAFF. The full variable domain, rest sourced from reference TRBV7-8 and TRBJ1-1, is GAGVSQSPRYKVAKRGQDVALRCDPISGHVSLFWYQQALGQGPEFLTYFQNEAQLDKSGLPSDRFFAERPEGSVSTLKIQRTQQEDSAVYLCASSLDRGNTEAFFGQGTRLTVV.

CDR3 loop: CASSVEVAGGGTDTQYF. The CDR3 region has the DNA TGTGCCAGCAGCGTAGAGGTGGCGGGGGGTGGCACAGATACGCAGTATTTT. This chain links TRBV9 with TRBJ2-3, with TRBD2 matching 8 bases. This CDR3 has 17 amino acids. J gave up 1 base and V 0 bases, and 7 bases lay outside the gene matches. CDR1 is SGDLS, CDR2 YYNGEE, per germline.

This clone has more than one count but fewer than ten. The chain has TRBV10-1 and TRBJ2-7; D call uncertain. Germline loops: CDR1 WNHNN, CDR2 SYGVQD (reference sequence). This CDR3 has 11 residues. V gave up 6 bases and J gave up 2 bases, with 5 bases separating them. The CDR3 here is CASSAAYEQYF. The CDR3 DNA follows: TGCGCCAGCAGCGCAGCCTACGAGCAGTACTTC.

The chain is built from TRBV5-6 and TRBJ1-5; D not certain. This CDR3 has 14 amino acids. Trimming took 3 bases from V and 3 from J, leaving 10 bases between them. Looked up from germline, CDR1 is SGHDT and CDR2 is YYEEEE. The CDR3 reads CASSSEGHNQPQHF. In DNA, the CDR3 is TGTGCCAGCAGCTCGGAGGGCCACAATCAGCCCCAGCATTTT.

V and J are TRBV9 and TRBJ1-6; D may be TRBD1 (6 bases). Germline assignment: CDR1 SGDLS and CDR2 YYNGEE. CDR3 length: 15 amino acids. Trimming shortened V by 1 base and J by 4 bases, and 9 bases separated the two germline ends. The CDR3, as DNA: TGTGCCAGCAGCGTAACAGGACAGTATAATTCACCCCTCCACTTT. Translating gives CASSVTGQYNSPLHF.

The rearrangement links TRBV5-4 to TRBJ2-5; 13 bases agree with TRBD2. CDR3 length: 16 residues. The germline V gene has CDR1 SGHNT and CDR2 YYREEE (reference sequence). V dropped 4 bases and J dropped 1; count of bases not matched to a gene: 4. In DNA, the CDR3 is TGTGCCAGCAGCATGGGACTAGCGGGGCTCCAAGAGACCCAGTACTTC. This codes for CASSMGLAGLQETQYF.

The CDR3 here is CASSPGPLSGANVLTF. In DNA form, the CDR3 reads TGTGCCAGCAGCCCTGGGCCGCTCTCTGGGGCCAACGTCCTGACTTTC. The chain employs TRBV5-5 and TRBJ2-6; D not certain. Trimming pared 4 bases from V and 0 bases from J, leaving 11 bases between. This CDR3 is built from 16 residues. Germline values: CDR1 SGHKS, CDR2 YYEKEE (reference sequence).

The rearrangement uses TRBV6-5 and TRBJ2-7; tentative D call: TRBD1 (6 bases). Germline V gene lookup returns CDR1 MNHEY and CDR2 SVGAGI. CDR3 length: 14 amino acids. Trimming removed 4 bases from V and 2 bases from J, with 12 bases in between. Here the CDR3 DNA reads TGTGCCAGCAGTTTCCAGACAGGCCCCTACGAGCAGTACTTC. Translated, it gives CASSFQTGPYEQYF.

This clone was detected only once. This rearrangement joins TRBV3-1 (or the pseudogene TRBV3-2) to TRBJ2-3, with D unresolved. V shed 1 base and J shed 3 bases, with 8 bases lying between them. The CDR3 is 14 amino acids. The germline gives CDR1 LGHDT, CDR2 YNNKEL (reference sequence). This CDR3 is CASSQGTGTDTQYF. CDR3 sequence (DNA): TGTGCCAGCAGCCAAGGTACCGGGACAGATACGCAGTATTTT.

This chain uses TRBV30 with TRBJ1-3, with a weak D call TRBD1 (6 bases). Germline V gene lookup returns CDR1 GTSNPN and CDR2 SVGIG (reference sequence). The length of the CDR3 is 16 residues. Trimming removed 2 bases from V and 1 base from J, with 15 bases in between. The CDR3 region is CAWSWPGRGSGNTIYF. As DNA, the CDR3 is TGTGCCTGGAGTTGGCCGGGCAGGGGATCTGGAAACACCATATATTTT. Full variable domain (remainder filled in from reference TRBV30 and TRBJ1-3): SQTIHQWPATLVQPVGSPLSLECTVEGTSNPNLYWYRQAAGRGLQLLFYSVGIGQISSEVPQNLSASRPQDRQFILSSKKLLLSDSGFYLCAWSWPGRGSGNTIYFGEGSWLTVV.

This clone was counted once. The J gene is TRBJ2-7, the V gene TRBV27; D not resolved. V was trimmed by 4 bases and J by 4 bases, leaving 11 bases between them. The CDR3 has 13 amino acids. Germline values: CDR1 MNHEY, CDR2 SMNVEV (reference sequence). The CDR3 nucleotides are TGTGCCAGCAGTTCTGGCAGGTCGTACGAGCAGTACTTC. Translated: CASSSGRSYEQYF.

The chain recombines TRBV5-1 with TRBJ2-5, with a weak D call TRBD2 (6 bases). CDR3 length: 14 residues. Per germline, CDR1 SGHRS and CDR2 YFSETQ. The V end was cut by 7 bases, the J end by 3 bases, with 16 bases between. The CDR3: CASGEAGTKETQYF. CDR3 nucleotide sequence: TGCGCCAGCGGGGAGGCGGGAACCAAAGAGACCCAGTACTTC.

The sample holds a few counts of this clone. This chain connects TRBV9 to TRBJ1-1; 7 positions match TRBD1. Germline V gives CDR1 SGDLS, CDR2 YYNGEE. Trimming removed 4 bases from V and 4 bases from J; junction bases left unmatched: 7. The CDR3 has 14 residues. This CDR3 reads CASSSHEGATEAFF. CDR3 DNA sequence: TGTGCCAGCAGCTCTCACGAGGGGGCCACTGAAGCTTTCTTT.